These 20 T cell receptor beta chains share one sample of origin, sequenced in a study of blood T cell repertoires in COVID-19. Assay used: immunoSEQ multiplex PCR; TCRdb lists only in-frame clones, some missing. Of fewer than 300,000 clones listed, approximately 85% were seen once; the top ten hold about 0.9%. The sequenced sample was peripheral blood. These receptors originate from a human donor with COVID-19, enrolled during active disease. The donor label of this sample is uncertain.

The J gene is TRBJ1-5, the V gene TRBV24-1; D perhaps matches TRBD1 (6 bases). From germline, CDR1 is KGHDR and CDR2 SFDVKD. Trimming stripped 0 bases from V and 4 bases from J, with 9 bases between. The CDR3 contains 15 residues. CDR3 protein: CATSDLGQGNQPQHF. The CDR3 coding sequence is TGTGCCACCAGTGATTTGGGGCAGGGGAATCAGCCCCAGCATTTT.

In its sample, this clone was seen many times. The chain couples TRBV25-1 to TRBJ1-6; D remains unclear. The V end lost 6 bases, the J end lost 8 bases, and 14 bases lay between the germline ends. This CDR3 has 14 amino acids. Germline assignment: CDR1 MGHDK and CDR2 SYGVNS. The CDR3 is CASRPTRGDSPLHF. For the CDR3, the DNA is TGTGCCAGCAGACCCACCCGAGGAGATTCACCCCTCCACTTT. Looking up the rest from reference TRBV25-1 and TRBJ1-6 gives the full variable domain: EADIYQTPRYLVIGTGKKITLECSQTMGHDKMYWYQQDPGMELHLIHYSYGVNSTEKGDLSSESTVSRIRTEHFPLTLESARPSHTSQYLCASRPTRGDSPLHFGNGTRLTVT.

The chain carries TRBV24-1 and TRBJ2-1; no definite D call. Trimming left V 5 bases short and J 4 bases short, with 11 bases between. CDR3 length: 14 amino acids. CDR1 KGHDR and CDR2 SFDVKD come from the germline V gene. CDR3 sequence: CATSGFPLYNEQFF. CDR3 DNA: TGTGCCACCAGTGGCTTTCCCCTATACAATGAGCAGTTCTTC.

The genes are TRBV11-3 and TRBJ2-1, with 11 bases identical to TRBD2. Germline V lookup: CDR1 SGHNT, CDR2 YENEEA. The CDR3 length is 14 residues. The trim removed 5 bases at V and 10 bases at J, leaving 7 bases unmatched. CDR3 sequence (DNA): TGTGCCAGCAGCCCCCGACTAGCGGGGAGCGAGCAGTTCTTC. It is translated as CASSPRLAGSEQFF.

This chain connects TRBV4-1 to TRBJ1-1; no definite D call. V lost 0 bases, J lost 4 bases, and 9 bases lay in between. This CDR3 spans 14 amino acids. The V gene's germline CDR1 is MGHRA and CDR2 YSYEKL. The CDR3 protein is CASSQERGSTEAFF. The CDR3 region has the DNA TGCGCCAGCAGCCAAGAGAGAGGGTCCACTGAAGCTTTCTTT.

Comments on this clone: A junction boundary mismatches the germline segment, possibly from a read error. This chain joins TRBV7-7 and TRBJ2-5; 13 bases are shared with TRBD2. There are 16 residues in the CDR3. The germline gives CDR1 SSHAT, CDR2 FNYEAQ (reference sequence). CDR3 bases: TGTGCTAGCAGCTATGGACTAGCGGGAGAGAGAGAGACCCAGTACTTC. This sequence encodes CASSYGLAGERETQYF.

CDR3 DNA sequence: TGTGCCTGGAGTGTCCTGGACAGTAGATTGCCTAATTCACCCCTCCACTTT. Amino acids: CAWSVLDSRLPNSPLHF. V and J are TRBV30 and TRBJ1-6; TRBD1 is a possible D gene (6 bases). V lost 0 bases to trimming and J lost 6 bases, with 18 bases between them. The CDR3 is 17 residues long. Germline CDR1 GTSNPN, CDR2 SVGIG (reference sequence).

This chain uses TRBV6-1 with TRBJ1-1; D ambiguous. Per the germline V gene, CDR1 is MNHNS and CDR2 is SASEGT. V was cut by 2 bases and J by 7 bases, with 5 bases left in between. CDR3 length equals 11 residues. The CDR3 loop is CASSEYREAFF. The DNA of the CDR3 is TGTGCCAGCAGTGAATATCGTGAAGCTTTCTTT.

The gene calls are TRBV28 and TRBJ1-2; D unclear. CDR1 MDHEN and CDR2 SYDVKM come from the germline V gene. V was shortened by 6 bases and J by 7 bases, with 18 bases between the two germline ends. The CDR3 length is 14 residues. CDR3 amino acids: CASSRMGRRGGYTF. CDR3 DNA sequence: TGTGCCAGCAGCCGGATGGGCAGGCGGGGTGGCTACACCTTC.

The chain has TRBV6-5 and TRBJ1-1; no reliable D call. CDR3 size: 13 residues. V lost 7 bases to trimming and J lost 9 bases, with 18 bases between them. Germline V CDR1 and CDR2: MNHEY, SVGAGI. The chain's CDR3 is CASIVGENAKAFF. DNA for the CDR3: TGTGCCAGCATTGTGGGCGAAAACGCCAAAGCTTTCTTT.

The chain joins TRBV9 to TRBJ2-7, with D possibly TRBD2 on 5 matching bases. Germline lookup yields CDR1 SGDLS and CDR2 YYNGEE. CDR3 length equals 12 residues. V lost 4 bases and J lost 5, with 10 bases in between. The CDR3 loop reads CASSSEANEQYF. Written as DNA, the CDR3 is TGTGCCAGCAGCTCGGAGGCAAACGAGCAGTACTTC.

The rearrangement joins TRBV9 to TRBJ1-1, with D uncertain. Trimming left V 3 bases short and J 3 bases short, with 12 bases between. This CDR3 comprises 14 residues. CDR1 and CDR2 from the germline V gene are SGDLS and YYNGEE. In DNA form, the CDR3 reads TGTGCCAGCAGCGCGCACCTTCAGGACACTGAAGCTTTCTTT. It translates to CASSAHLQDTEAFF. Full variable domain (outside the CDR3, taken from reference TRBV9 and TRBJ1-1): DSGVTQTPKHLITATGQRVTLRCSPRSGDLSVYWYQQSLDQGLQFLIQYYNGEERAKGNILERFSAQQFPDLHSELNLSSLELGDSALYFCASSAHLQDTEAFFGQGTRLTVV.

This chain links TRBV30 with TRBJ1-4; maybe TRBD1 (5 bases). CDR3 length: 14 residues. Germline lookup yields CDR1 GTSNPN and CDR2 SVGIG (reference sequence). Trimming cost V 5 bases and J 11 bases, with 21 bases left between them. The CDR3 loop reads CAWGPDRHLGKLFF. Here the CDR3 DNA reads TGTGCCTGGGGCCCCGACAGACACCTTGGGAAACTGTTTTTT.

The chain couples TRBV6-5 to TRBJ2-2, with 7 bases that match TRBD2. Germline CDR1 is MNHEY and CDR2 is SVGAGI. This CDR3 comprises 15 residues. V shed 2 bases and J 6 bases; nucleotides not matched to a gene: 6. The CDR3 DNA reads TGTGCCAGCAGTTACGGACTAGGGAATGCCGGGGAGCTGTTTTTT. Translated: CASSYGLGNAGELFF.

The V call is TRBV28, the J call TRBJ1-6; D may be TRBD1 (6 bases). The CDR3 spans 15 residues. The germline gives CDR1 MDHEN, CDR2 SYDVKM. V shed 5 bases and J shed 8 bases, with 16 bases lying between them. CDR3 bases: TGTGCCAGCAGTCCCGAAGGGGGGGCGGATTCACCCCTCCACTTT. Its protein product is CASSPEGGADSPLHF.

The sample holds one count of this clone. The V and J genes are TRBV28 and TRBJ2-1; the D gene is possibly TRBD2 (6 bases). The CDR3 has 14 amino acids. Trimming stripped 8 bases from V and 6 bases from J, with 17 bases between. Germline CDR1 and CDR2: MDHEN and SYDVKM. The CDR3 nucleotides are TGTGCCAGCGCCCCAGGCGGGACTTTCAATGAGCAGTTCTTC. It translates to CASAPGGTFNEQFF.

This chain links TRBV28 with TRBJ2-7; a weak D match, TRBD1 (6 bases). Germline V CDR1 and CDR2: MDHEN, SYDVKM. Trimming shortened V by 4 bases and J by 5 bases, and 18 bases separated the two germline ends. The CDR3 consists of 15 residues. CDR3 amino acids: CASSSVWGSGDEQYF. The CDR3, as DNA: TGTGCCAGCAGTTCCGTATGGGGATCAGGGGACGAGCAGTACTTC. Full variable domain (outside the CDR3, taken from reference TRBV28 and TRBJ2-7): DVKVTQSSRYLVKRTGEKVFLECVQDMDHENMFWYRQDPGLGLRLIYFSYDVKMKEKGDIPEGYSVSREKKERFSLILESASTNQTSMYLCASSSVWGSGDEQYFGPGTRLTVT.

J is TRBJ2-1 and V is TRBV19, with 7 positions matching TRBD1. This CDR3 comprises 15 residues. Unmatched junction bases numbered 8, after V lost 7 bases and J lost 2 bases. Germline CDR1 LNHDA, CDR2 SQIVND (reference sequence). CDR3 region: CASTSTGFAYNEQFF. Here the CDR3 DNA reads TGTGCCAGTACCTCGACAGGGTTCGCCTACAATGAGCAGTTCTTC.

This chain links TRBV5-4 with TRBJ2-7; 10 positions match TRBD1. The CDR3 sequence is 15 residues long. Germline CDR1 reads SGHNT; CDR2 reads YYREEE (reference sequence). V lost 4 bases and J lost 1; bases outside the gene matches: 5. DNA of the CDR3: TGTGCCAGCAGCCCGTGGACAGGGGGATCCTACGAGCAGTACTTC. Protein: CASSPWTGGSYEQYF. The full variable domain, in which reference TRBV5-4 and TRBJ2-7 provide the parts outside the CDR3, is ETGVTQSPTHLIKTRGQQVTLRCSSQSGHNTVSWYQQALGQGPQFIFQYYREEENGRGNFPPRFSGLQFPNYSSELNVNALELDDSALYLCASSPWTGGSYEQYFGPGTRLTVT.

V is TRBV19 and J is TRBJ1-2, with a possible D match to TRBD1 (5 bases). V lost 5 bases, J lost 4 bases, and 11 bases lay in between. Germline CDR1 reads LNHDA; CDR2 reads SQIVND (reference sequence). This CDR3 spans 13 amino acids. The CDR3, as DNA: TGTGCCAGTAGTTCAGTCGGGGGCTATGGCTACACCTTC. Translation: CASSSVGGYGYTF.